A single sample is the source of the 27 T cell receptor beta chains below, sequenced in a study of blood T cells in healthy people across ages. A sample-barcoded 5' primer and a J-beta primer mix were used in a second PCR of roughly 7 to 12 cycles. One entry per CDR3 protein, called by TCRdb with MiXCR from the 5' RACE reads. The data hold over 700,000 distinct CDR3 sequences, with roughly 53% observed a single time. Sequencing used blood. The receptors here all came from a man at least 80 years old in good health.

V usage is TRBV7-9 and J usage is TRBJ2-7; D is ambiguous. Trimming pared 7 bases from V and 3 bases from J, leaving 16 bases between. The germline CDR1 and CDR2 sequences are SEHNR and FQNEAQ (reference sequence). This CDR3 is 14 amino acids long. CDR3 sequence reads: CASTHSGSNYEQYF. CDR3 in DNA: TGTGCCAGCACCCACTCTGGGTCCAACTACGAGCAGTACTTC.

This clonotype was counted once. The chain has TRBV6-1 and TRBJ1-2, with D tentatively TRBD1 (6 bases). Germline V gives CDR1 MNHNS, CDR2 SASEGT. This CDR3 comprises 15 residues. Trimming pared 5 bases from V and 4 bases from J, leaving 17 bases between. CDR3 bases: TGTGCCAGCAGTAGACAGGAGGCTGGCTTCTATGGCTACACCTTC. This codes for CASSRQEAGFYGYTF.

This chain connects TRBV5-1 to TRBJ1-6; the match to TRBD1 covers 10 bases. The germline V gene has CDR1 SGHRS and CDR2 YFSETQ. J gave up 7 bases and V 0 bases, and 4 bases lay outside the gene matches. The CDR3 is made up of 16 amino acids. DNA of the CDR3: TGCGCCAGCAGCTTGGTAATGGGACAGGGGAATTCACCCCTCCACTTT. The encoded protein is CASSLVMGQGNSPLHF.

The V call is TRBV24-1, the J call TRBJ2-1; D gene ambiguous. The germline gives CDR1 KGHDR, CDR2 SFDVKD. V was pared by 5 bases and J by 5 bases, with 6 bases between. The CDR3 consists of 12 residues. For the CDR3, the DNA is TGTGCCACCAGTGGCTTGGACAATGAGCAGTTCTTC. It specifies CATSGLDNEQFF.

The chain recombines TRBV7-9 with TRBJ2-5; tentatively, D is TRBD1 or TRBD2 (5 bases each). CDR3 length equals 14 residues. The V end lost 2 bases, the J end lost 5 bases, and 12 bases lay between the germline ends. Germline CDR1 is SEHNR and CDR2 is FQNEAQ (reference sequence). The CDR3 DNA is TGTGCCAGCAGCTTAATTGGGGGTCGGGAGACCCAGTACTTC. Translated, it gives CASSLIGGRETQYF.

This clonotype has ten or more counts. The rearrangement uses TRBV7-2 and TRBJ2-3, with 8 bases matching TRBD1. The CDR3 is 15 residues long. V lost 1 base and J lost 14; bases outside the gene matches: 14. CDR1 and CDR2 (germline): SGHTA, FQGNSA. The CDR3: CASSLGGTGDRYAYF. CDR3 coding DNA: TGTGCCAGCAGCTTAGGTGGGACAGGTGACAGATACGCGTATTTT.

The chain joins TRBV29-1 to TRBJ1-1, with TRBD1 matching over 7 bases. Per the germline V gene, CDR1 is SQVTM and CDR2 is ANQGSEA. Trimming took 6 bases from V and 0 from J; bases not matched to a gene: 4. The CDR3 consists of 13 residues. The CDR3 nucleotides are TGCAGCGTGGGACAGACCATGAACACTGAAGCTTTCTTT. It is translated as CSVGQTMNTEAFF.

The table lists this clonotype with a few counts. This chain links TRBV28 with TRBJ2-4; no clear D gene. The CDR3 is 16 amino acids. Germline loops: CDR1 MDHEN, CDR2 SYDVKM. Trimming shortened V by 6 bases and J by 4 bases, and 19 bases separated the two germline ends. In DNA form, the CDR3 reads TGTGCCAGCAGGCTATCGGACGGGCCCTATAAAAACATTCAGTACTTC. Its protein is CASRLSDGPYKNIQYF.

V is TRBV28 and J is TRBJ2-3; D unclear. The V end was cut by 7 bases, the J end by 2 bases, with 7 bases between. The germline CDR1 and CDR2 sequences are MDHEN and SYDVKM. CDR3 length: 12 amino acids. CDR3 in DNA: TGTGCCAGCAATAGGGACACAGATACGCAGTATTTT. Translating gives CASNRDTDTQYF.

J is TRBJ2-1 and V is TRBV2; 12 nucleotides agree with TRBD2. This CDR3 comprises 14 residues. Looked up from germline, CDR1 is SNHLY and CDR2 is FYNNEI. Germline trimming cut 7 bases from V and 6 bases from J; bases unmatched to any gene: 4. CDR3 bases: TGTGCCAGCAATCGGGGACTAGCGGGCAATGAGCAGTTCTTC. It specifies CASNRGLAGNEQFF.

This clonotype has a handful of counts. The V call is TRBV11-2, the J call TRBJ2-3; D perhaps matches TRBD2 (6 bases). The germline V and J ends were trimmed by 5 bases and 14 bases, with 20 bases remaining between them. Germline loops: CDR1 SGHAT, CDR2 FQNNGV. The CDR3 extends over 13 amino acids. This CDR3 reads CASSGSVGRYAYF. For the CDR3, the DNA is TGTGCCAGCAGCGGAAGTGTCGGGAGATACGCGTATTTT. The whole variable domain, filled in from reference TRBV11-2 and TRBJ2-3, reads EAGVAQSPRYKIIEKRQSVAFWCNPISGHATLYWYQQILGQGPKLLIQFQNNGVVDDSQLPKDRFSAERLKGVDSTLKIQPAKLEDSAVYLCASSGSVGRYAYFGPGTRLTVL.

The J gene is TRBJ2-4, the V gene TRBV7-3; TRBD1 matches 7 bases. TRBJ2-7 matches the DNA end more closely, so the J call is doubtful. The CDR3 is 13 residues long. Per the germline V gene, CDR1 is SGHTA and CDR2 is FQGTGA. CDR3: CASSAQGVGEQYF. CDR3 nucleotides: TGTGCCAGCAGCGCGCAGGGGGTAGGCGAGCAGTACTTC.

This chain joins TRBV10-3 and TRBJ2-5; tentative D call: TRBD2 (5 bases). Germline CDR1 and CDR2: ENHRY and SYGVKD. V shed 6 bases and J shed 5 bases, with 13 bases lying between them. This CDR3 has 13 amino acids. CDR3 in DNA: TGTGCCATCAGGGGAGTAGGGCAGGAGACCCAGTACTTC. Protein product: CAIRGVGQETQYF.

This clonotype was counted between two and nine times. The chain has TRBV27 and TRBJ2-3, with TRBD1 matching over 8 bases. The CDR3 has 16 amino acids. Looked up from germline, CDR1 is MNHEY and CDR2 is SMNVEV (reference sequence). V was clipped by 4 bases and J by 2 bases; unmatched bases: 8. The CDR3 sequence: CASSSLKTGDTDTQYF. DNA for the CDR3: TGTGCCAGCAGTTCCCTAAAGACAGGGGACACAGATACGCAGTATTTT.

This chain joins TRBV24-1 and TRBJ1-5, with a possible D match to TRBD1 (5 bases). In germline, CDR1 is KGHDR, CDR2 SFDVKD. V was trimmed by 3 bases and J by 3 bases, leaving 8 bases between them. The length of the CDR3 is 14 residues. The CDR3 DNA follows: TGTGCCACCAGTGATCTGGACACCAATCAGCCCCAGCATTTT. It yields the protein CATSDLDTNQPQHF.

The chain has TRBV7-3 and TRBJ2-1, with 9 bases lining up with TRBD1. With 3 bases clipped from V and 7 bases from J, the junction kept 10 bases outside the gene matches. The CDR3 sequence is 16 residues long. CDR1 is SGHTA, CDR2 FQGTGA, per germline. CDR3 DNA sequence: TGTGCCAGCAGCTTTCCCCCCGGGACAGGGAGGAATGAGCAGTTCTTC. Translated: CASSFPPGTGRNEQFF.

This clonotype was seen only a few times. V usage is TRBV20-1 and J usage is TRBJ1-1; no firm D call. CDR1 and CDR2 (germline): DFQATT, SNEGSKA (reference sequence). V was pared by 1 base and J by 0 bases, with 12 bases between. The CDR3 loop spans 15 amino acids. The CDR3 DNA follows: TGCAGTGCTAGAGGAGTTCTGACCATGAACACTGAAGCTTTCTTT. It translates to CSARGVLTMNTEAFF.

This sequence joins TRBV12-3 or TRBV12-4 and TRBJ1-1; a possible D gene is TRBD1 (5 bases). The CDR3 is 14 amino acids. The V end lost 6 bases, the J end lost 6 bases, and 17 bases lay between the germline ends. The CDR3 DNA is TGTGCCAGCAGCCTCCTAGAGGGGCTTTCTGAAGCTTTCTTT. Residues: CASSLLEGLSEAFF.

This clonotype was detected a few times. The chain links TRBV6-5 to TRBJ2-3, with 7 bases fitting TRBD1. The CDR3 spans 15 residues. The germline gives CDR1 MNHEY, CDR2 SVGAGI. V was pared by 1 base and J by 2 bases, with 3 bases of the junction left unmatched. Written as DNA, the CDR3 is TGTGCCAGCAGTTACTTAGGACAGGACACAGATACGCAGTATTTT. Encoded protein: CASSYLGQDTDTQYF.

This clonotype was counted between two and nine times. The chain employs TRBV7-9 and TRBJ2-7, with D uncertain. Trimming took 4 bases from V and 0 from J, leaving 10 bases between them. Germline loops: CDR1 SEHNR, CDR2 FQNEAQ (reference sequence). This CDR3 is built from 14 residues. The DNA of the CDR3 is TGTGCCAGCAGCTCCCAGATCAGCTCCTACGAGCAGTACTTC. The encoded protein is CASSSQISSYEQYF.

This clonotype was counted between two and nine times. The chain links TRBV5-1 to TRBJ2-7; D possibly corresponds to TRBD1 (6 bases). Trimming shortened V by 4 bases and J by 1 base, and 12 bases separated the two germline ends. This CDR3 has 14 residues. Germline V lookup: CDR1 SGHRS, CDR2 YFSETQ. As DNA, the CDR3 is TGCGCCAGCAGCCCGGAGACAGGTTCCTACGAGCAGTACTTC. Translated: CASSPETGSYEQYF.

The chain uses TRBV28 and TRBJ2-1; 12 bases line up with TRBD2. Matching the DNA end better, TRBJ2-7 makes the J call doubtful. The CDR3 is 18 residues long. Germline V gene sequence: CDR1 MDHEN, CDR2 SYDVKM. The CDR3 DNA sequence: TGTGCCAGCAGGCGACTAGCGGGGGCCTCCAGCTCCTACAATGAGCAGTACTTC. This sequence encodes CASRRLAGASSSYNEQYF.

The sample holds a few counts of this clonotype. The chain couples TRBV12-3 or TRBV12-4 to TRBJ2-4; D gene unclear. The ends were cut back, 6 bases at V and 7 bases at J, with 10 bases in the middle. The CDR3 loop spans 12 amino acids. CDR3: CASSPQTNIQYF. The CDR3 DNA reads TGTGCCAGCAGCCCGCAGACGAACATTCAGTACTTC.

J is TRBJ2-1 and V is TRBV4-2, with 7 bases fitting TRBD2. The CDR3 is 11 amino acids. J gave up 14 bases and V 3 bases, and 4 bases lay outside the gene matches. Germline values: CDR1 LGHNA, CDR2 YNFKEQ. The CDR3 is CASSQGGREFF. The CDR3, as DNA: TGTGCCAGCAGCCAGGGAGGGCGGGAGTTCTTC.

A few counts support this clonotype. The chain couples TRBV5-1 to TRBJ2-1; D ambiguous. CDR3 length equals 18 residues. Germline CDR1 SGHRS, CDR2 YFSETQ. Trimming shortened V by 0 bases and J by 0 bases, and 16 bases separated the two germline ends. CDR3 in DNA: TGCGCCAGCAGCTTGGATCGGGTAGTTGGAAGCTCCTACAATGAGCAGTTCTTC. This gives the protein CASSLDRVVGSSYNEQFF.

This clonotype was counted at least ten times. The chain combines TRBV7-9 with TRBJ2-5; tentative D call: TRBD2 (7 bases). This CDR3 is built from 12 residues. In germline, CDR1 is SEHNR, CDR2 FQNEAQ (reference sequence). Trimming pared 8 bases from V and 4 bases from J, leaving 11 bases between. The CDR3 protein is CASSGGGETQYF. The DNA of the CDR3 is TGTGCCAGCTCGGGGGGCGGAGAGACCCAGTACTTC.

This clonotype has a handful of counts. The J gene is TRBJ2-6, the V gene TRBV27; 7 positions agree with TRBD2. Germline V gene data show CDR1 as MNHEY and CDR2 as SMNVEV (reference sequence). The CDR3 is made up of 15 amino acids. Trimming took 6 bases from V and 2 from J; bases not matched to a gene: 4. The CDR3 DNA is TGTGCCAGCAGAAAAGCGGGAACTGGGGCCAACGTCCTGACTTTC. Protein product: CASRKAGTGANVLTF.